The 26 T cell receptor beta chains below were found in one sample sequenced in a study of blood T cell repertoires in COVID-19. Method: immunoSEQ multiplex PCR; TCRdb's copy keeps in-frame clones and lacks some. This table holds 75,000 to 85,000 clones, 86% found once. The sample consisted of peripheral blood. The source of these receptors is a human donor in a cohort sampled during active COVID-19.

The V and J genes are TRBV19 and TRBJ2-1; D not certain. Germline CDR1 reads LNHDA; CDR2 reads SQIVND (reference sequence). Trimming cost V 6 bases and J 0 bases, with 15 bases left between them. The CDR3 is made up of 16 amino acids. CDR3 nucleotide sequence: TGTGCCAGTAGCTACCTTGCGGCGAGCTCCTACAATGAGCAGTTCTTC. Amino acids: CASSYLAASSYNEQFF.

The chain combines TRBV9 with TRBJ2-7, with a possible D match to TRBD2 (5 bases). Germline-derived CDR1 and CDR2 are SGDLS and YYNGEE. The CDR3 is 14 amino acids. Trimming removed 3 bases from V and 3 bases from J, with 13 bases in between. The CDR3 loop is CASSASFGGYEQYF. CDR3 DNA: TGTGCCAGCAGCGCATCCTTTGGAGGCTACGAGCAGTACTTC.

The rearrangement links TRBV9 to TRBJ1-1; D is unclear. Germline V gene data show CDR1 as SGDLS and CDR2 as YYNGEE. The CDR3 runs 14 residues. V was shortened by 0 bases and J by 1 base, with 7 bases between the two germline ends. This CDR3 reads CASSVGPKNTEAFF. CDR3 coding DNA: TGTGCCAGCAGCGTAGGGCCCAAGAACACTGAAGCTTTCTTT.

The V and J genes are TRBV5-1 and TRBJ2-2; 9 bases line up with TRBD1. The CDR3 totals 15 residues. Germline values: CDR1 SGHRS, CDR2 YFSETQ. Trimming removed 2 bases from V and 7 bases from J; junction bases left unmatched: 6. The CDR3 loop reads CASSLQGAQGGELFF. CDR3 nucleotides: TGCGCCAGCAGCTTACAGGGGGCGCAGGGCGGGGAGCTGTTTTTT.

CDR3 loop: CASSQAGDNEQFF. In DNA, the CDR3 is TGCGCCAGCAGCCAGGCAGGGGATAATGAGCAGTTCTTC. This rearrangement joins TRBV4-3 to TRBJ2-1, with D possibly matching TRBD1 (6 bases). Germline CDR1 reads LGHNA; CDR2 reads YSLEER. The CDR3 contains 13 residues. Trimming pared 3 bases from V and 7 bases from J, leaving 10 bases between.

The genes are TRBV28 and TRBJ1-5; D call uncertain. The V end lost 7 bases, the J end lost 5 bases, and 18 bases lay between the germline ends. The CDR3 covers 15 residues. The germline CDR1 and CDR2 sequences are MDHEN and SYDVKM. CDR3 DNA sequence: TGTGCCAGCATCCAAACAGCGGGTCGTGATCAGCCCCAGCATTTT. As protein: CASIQTAGRDQPQHF.

The V call is TRBV5-4, the J call TRBJ1-1; 9 bases line up with TRBD1. Germline CDR1 and CDR2: SGHNT and YYREEE (reference sequence). This CDR3 comprises 16 residues. Trimming removed 3 bases from V and 0 bases from J; junction bases left unmatched: 6. CDR3 in DNA: TGTGCCAGCAGCTCCTCCGGGACAGGGATGAACACTGAAGCTTTCTTT. This sequence encodes CASSSSGTGMNTEAFF.

The rearrangement links TRBV2 to TRBJ2-2, with a possible D match to TRBD1 (5 bases). CDR1 is SNHLY, CDR2 FYNNEI, per germline. The CDR3 length is 14 residues. V shed 5 bases and J shed 5 bases, with 12 bases lying between them. CDR3 in DNA: TGTGCCAGCAGTTTAACCCAGGGTACCGGGGAGCTGTTTTTT. It translates to CASSLTQGTGELFF.

This chain connects TRBV10-3 to TRBJ1-1; D might be TRBD1 (6 bases). Trimming stripped 7 bases from V and 0 bases from J, with 9 bases between. This CDR3 contains 13 residues. Germline V gene data show CDR1 as ENHRY and CDR2 as SYGVKD. This chain's CDR3 is CAIKGELNTEAFF. The DNA for the CDR3 is TGTGCCATCAAGGGGGAGCTGAACACTGAAGCTTTCTTT.

The V gene is TRBV5-6, the J gene TRBJ2-6; TRBD1 matches 7 bases. This CDR3 has 17 amino acids. V was clipped by 5 bases and J by 2 bases; unmatched bases: 10. The germline V gene encodes CDR1 SGHDT and CDR2 YYEEEE. The CDR3 spells CASRGQGVNAGANVLTF. The CDR3 DNA follows: TGTGCCAGCAGGGGGCAGGGGGTTAACGCTGGGGCCAACGTCCTGACTTTC.

The chain joins TRBV19 to TRBJ1-4; TRBD1 is a possible D gene (6 bases). This CDR3 contains 16 residues. Germline values: CDR1 LNHDA, CDR2 SQIVND (reference sequence). Trimming pared 5 bases from V and 8 bases from J, leaving 21 bases between. The CDR3 region is CASSPLRGGEGEKLFF. CDR3 sequence (DNA): TGTGCCAGTAGTCCCCTTAGGGGGGGCGAGGGAGAAAAACTGTTTTTT. The whole variable domain, remainder taken from reference TRBV19 and TRBJ1-4, is DGGITQSPKYLFRKEGQNVTLSCEQNLNHDAMYWYRQDPGQGLRLIYYSQIVNDFQKGDIAEGYSVSREKKESFPLTVTSAQKNPTAFYLCASSPLRGGEGEKLFFGSGTQLSVL.

The genes are TRBV5-4 and TRBJ1-3; 7 bases agree with TRBD1. Germline trimming cut 5 bases from V and 7 bases from J; bases unmatched to any gene: 12. Germline lookup yields CDR1 SGHNT and CDR2 YYREEE (reference sequence). The CDR3 extends over 15 amino acids. Here the CDR3 reads CASSSGTASSNTIYF. CDR3 nucleotide sequence: TGTGCCAGCAGTTCCGGGACAGCCTCATCTAACACCATATATTTT.

This rearrangement joins TRBV27 to TRBJ2-5; tentatively, D is TRBD2 (5 bases). The CDR3 length is 15 residues. Trimming took off 5 bases at V and 5 bases at J, with 18 bases between the two ends. CDR1 and CDR2 (germline): MNHEY, SMNVEV (reference sequence). CDR3 protein: CASSPQLDFWETQYF. In nucleotides, the CDR3 is TGTGCCAGCAGTCCCCAACTAGATTTTTGGGAGACCCAGTACTTC.

This clone appeared once. CDR3 residues: CASSLDRAIGAQYF. The DNA for the CDR3 is TGTGCCAGCAGCCTCGACAGGGCGATAGGGGCCCAGTACTTC. The genes are TRBV11-2 and TRBJ2-5; 7 bases are shared with TRBD1. Germline V gene lookup returns CDR1 SGHAT and CDR2 FQNNGV. After removal of 5 bases from V and 9 bases from J, the junction contained 12 bases not matched to a gene. This CDR3 is 14 amino acids long.

The V gene is TRBV11-2, the J gene TRBJ1-2, with unresolved D. Per the germline V gene, CDR1 is SGHAT and CDR2 is FQNNGV. CDR3 length: 13 residues. V lost 0 bases and J lost 7, with 9 bases in between. CDR3 nucleotide sequence: TGTGCCAGCAGCTTAGATCCTGTCGGTGGCTACACCTTC. Translated, it gives CASSLDPVGGYTF.

The CDR3 is CASSQGGFRGRAEAFF. For the CDR3, the DNA is TGCGCCAGCAGCCAAGGCGGATTCAGGGGGCGGGCTGAAGCTTTCTTT. The chain couples TRBV4-1 to TRBJ1-1; TRBD1 agrees at 8 bases. J gave up 6 bases and V 1 base, and 10 bases lay outside the gene matches. Germline CDR1 and CDR2: MGHRA and YSYEKL. The CDR3 sequence is 16 residues long.

This clone was observed a few times. The J gene is TRBJ2-5, the V gene TRBV24-1; perhaps TRBD1 as D (5 bases). Germline V gene lookup returns CDR1 KGHDR and CDR2 SFDVKD. The CDR3 runs to 14 residues. V dropped 5 bases and J dropped 5 bases, with 14 bases sitting between them. The CDR3: CATSGPSWGETQYF. CDR3 sequence (DNA): TGTGCCACCAGTGGACCCTCGTGGGGCGAGACCCAGTACTTC.

This clone was seen once. The chain employs TRBV21-1 and TRBJ2-7; the table's TRBD1 call for D was not verified on the DNA. TRBV21-1 is an annotated pseudogene. The CDR3 totals 16 residues. Here the CDR3 reads CASNFRGQGASYEQYF. The CDR3 nucleotides are TGTGCCAGCAACTTTCGGGGACAGGGGGCGTCGTACGAGCAGTACTTC.

This chain connects TRBV4-3 to TRBJ2-1; perhaps TRBD2 as D (7 bases). Germline CDR1 and CDR2: LGHNA and YSLEER. The CDR3 contains 20 residues. V lost 0 bases, J lost 5 bases, and 26 bases lay in between. The CDR3 region is CASSQEGGATRYKVDNEQFF. The CDR3 DNA sequence: TGCGCCAGCAGCCAAGAGGGGGGGGCTACTAGATATAAGGTCGACAATGAGCAGTTCTTC.

The chain combines TRBV11-3 with TRBJ2-7, with D perhaps matching TRBD1 (6 bases). Germline loops: CDR1 SGHNT, CDR2 YENEEA. Between the trimmed V and J ends, which lost 4 bases and 0 bases, there was a span of 7 bases. The CDR3 length is 13 residues. The CDR3 DNA reads as TGTGCCAGCAGCTGGGACACCTCCTACGAGCAGTACTTC. This gives the protein CASSWDTSYEQYF.

The chain is built from TRBV6-5 and TRBJ1-4; unclear D gene. Germline V CDR1 and CDR2: MNHEY, SVGAGI. This CDR3 has 13 residues. V gave up 2 bases and J gave up 8 bases, with 9 bases separating them. The CDR3 protein is CASSYPGSEKLFF. The CDR3, as DNA: TGTGCCAGCAGTTACCCCGGTAGCGAAAAACTGTTTTTT.

The chain uses TRBV7-9 and TRBJ2-3; TRBD1 matches 8 bases. The germline V gene encodes CDR1 SEHNR and CDR2 FQNEAQ (reference sequence). The junction had 4 bases not matched to a gene; V was cut back by 5 bases and J by 3 bases. The CDR3 extends over 14 amino acids. CDR3 nucleotides: TGTGCCAGCAGCCGGGACAGGCCGACAGATACGCAGTATTTT. Residues: CASSRDRPTDTQYF.

The chain employs TRBV5-1 and TRBJ2-7, with 10 bases matching TRBD1. CDR1 SGHRS and CDR2 YFSETQ come from the germline V gene. The CDR3 is 18 residues long. Losses at the gene ends were 3 bases for V and 2 bases for J; bases not matched to a gene: 14. The DNA of the CDR3 is TGCGCCAGCAGCTCAAGTCCCGGGACAGGGGTTAACACCTACGAGCAGTACTTC. Its translation: CASSSSPGTGVNTYEQYF.

The V call is TRBV19, the J call TRBJ2-2; a weak D match, TRBD1 (6 bases). CDR1 and CDR2 (germline): LNHDA, SQIVND (reference sequence). The germline V and J ends were trimmed by 1 base and 4 bases, with 13 bases remaining between them. The CDR3 runs 16 residues. CDR3 protein: CASSIGAGVGTGELFF. The CDR3 region has the DNA TGTGCCAGTAGTATAGGCGCAGGGGTGGGCACCGGGGAGCTGTTTTTT.

The chain links TRBV5-1 to TRBJ2-1; D perhaps matches TRBD2 (5 bases). The germline V and J ends were trimmed by 0 bases and 10 bases, with 11 bases remaining between them. This CDR3 has 13 amino acids. CDR1 and CDR2 from the germline V gene are SGHRS and YFSETQ. The CDR3 region has the DNA TGCGCCAGCAGCTTGGCCGGGGATCGGGAGCAGTTCTTC. This gives the protein CASSLAGDREQFF.

V and J are TRBV7-6 and TRBJ2-1; 10 bases fit TRBD1. The CDR3 covers 16 residues. Looked up from germline, CDR1 is SGHVS and CDR2 is FNYEAQ. The J segment lost 0 bases and the V segment lost 1 base, leaving 0 bases of the junction unmatched. The CDR3 region has the DNA TGTGCCAGCAGCTTAGGACAGGGGGCCTCCTACAATGAGCAGTTCTTC. It codes for CASSLGQGASYNEQFF.